These 28 T cell receptor beta chains originate from one sample sequenced in a study of T cell repertoires in cytomegalovirus infection. TCRdb fed the reads into MiXCR, producing one record per CDR3 protein. The sample holds more than 400,000 distinct CDR3 sequences; around 27% are singletons and the top ten take about 13%. Sequencing was carried out using PBMCs. These receptors originate from a human donor in good health (CMV status not recorded). Some clones in this sample may be carry-over from other donors' samples.

This chain connects TRBV28 to TRBJ1-1; D unresolved. Between the trimmed V and J ends, which lost 5 bases and 4 bases, there was a span of 8 bases. CDR3 length equals 12 residues. Germline assignment: CDR1 MDHEN and CDR2 SYDVKM. In DNA, the CDR3 is TGTGCCAGCAGTCTACAGATCACTGAAGCTTTCTTT. This sequence encodes CASSLQITEAFF.

The CDR3 loop reads CGGRRENEQFF. DNA for the CDR3: TGTGGTGGGCGGAGGGAGAATGAGCAGTTCTTC. V is TRBV7-9 and J is TRBJ2-1; tentatively, D is TRBD2 (6 bases). CDR1 and CDR2 from the germline V gene are SEHNR and FQNEAQ (reference sequence). CDR3 length: 11 amino acids.

The V gene is TRBV4-3, the J gene TRBJ2-3; the D gene is possibly TRBD2 (5 bases). The germline gives CDR1 LGHNA, CDR2 YSLEER. Between the trimmed V and J ends, which lost 4 bases and 6 bases, there was a span of 17 bases. The CDR3 runs to 15 residues. The CDR3 loop is CASSPSGLATDTQYF. CDR3 DNA: TGCGCCAGCAGCCCCTCCGGGCTAGCCACGGATACGCAGTATTTT.

The chain carries TRBV20-1 and TRBJ1-1; weak D call: TRBD1 (6 bases). The CDR3 is 14 amino acids. Germline V gene data show CDR1 as DFQATT and CDR2 as SNEGSKA (reference sequence). V was trimmed by 0 bases and J by 6 bases, leaving 14 bases between them. DNA for the CDR3: TGCAGTGCTAGAGATCAGGGGACGAGGTCTGAAGCTTTCTTT. It yields the protein CSARDQGTRSEAFF.

At least ten counts were recorded for this clonotype. The chain employs TRBV7-2 and TRBJ2-7; D may be TRBD2 (5 bases). CDR1 and CDR2 from the germline V gene are SGHTA and FQGNSA. V was pared by 5 bases and J by 5 bases, with 19 bases between. The CDR3 consists of 15 residues. CDR3 nucleotides: TGTGCCAGCAGCCCTGGGAGTGGCGGTTTCAACGAGCAGTACTTC. It is translated as CASSPGSGGFNEQYF.

This clonotype was seen at least ten times. This rearrangement joins TRBV7-8 to TRBJ2-3, with 8 positions matching TRBD1. The CDR3 length is 17 residues. V trimming: 2 bases; J trimming: 4 bases; junction bases outside the gene matches: 11. Germline CDR1 reads SGHVS; CDR2 reads FQNEAQ. DNA for the CDR3: TGTGCCAGCAGCTTATTGGACAGGGTCTCGGACCCAGATACGCAGTATTTT. Encoded protein: CASSLLDRVSDPDTQYF. Full variable domain (rest looked up from reference TRBV7-8 and TRBJ2-3): GAGVSQSPRYKVAKRGQDVALRCDPISGHVSLFWYQQALGQGPEFLTYFQNEAQLDKSGLPSDRFFAERPEGSVSTLKIQRTQQEDSAVYLCASSLLDRVSDPDTQYFGPGTRLTVL.

CDR3 nucleotide sequence: TGCGCCAGCAGCCAAGTCGGGGGAGCCACTGAAGCTTTCTTT. Its translation is CASSQVGGATEAFF. The rearrangement uses TRBV4-1 and TRBJ1-1; D is possibly TRBD1 (5 bases). Per the germline V gene, CDR1 is MGHRA and CDR2 is YSYEKL. The CDR3 length is 14 residues. Trimming stripped 1 base from V and 4 bases from J, with 10 bases between.

The chain carries TRBV11-2 and TRBJ2-3, with TRBD2 matching 11 bases. CDR1 and CDR2 (germline): SGHAT, FQNNGV. This CDR3 is 16 amino acids long. The junction had 5 bases not matched to a gene; V was cut back by 5 bases and J by 1 base. The CDR3 is CASSLLAGGGTDTQYF. In nucleotides, the CDR3 is TGTGCCAGCAGCCTGCTAGCGGGAGGTGGCACAGATACGCAGTATTTT.

CDR3 in DNA: TGTGCCAGCAGTCCCTATAGCGGCACTGAGCAGTTCTTC. This codes for CASSPYSGTEQFF. V and J are TRBV27 and TRBJ2-1; D perhaps matches TRBD2 (6 bases). Germline lookup yields CDR1 MNHEY and CDR2 SMNVEV (reference sequence). CDR3 length equals 13 residues. The V end lost 5 bases, the J end lost 9 bases, and 14 bases lay between the germline ends.

This clonotype was counted between two and nine times. The J gene is TRBJ2-5, the V gene TRBV5-1; D is unresolved. The CDR3 extends over 14 amino acids. V lost 3 bases and J 1 base, leaving 10 bases between the germline ends. Per germline, CDR1 SGHRS and CDR2 YFSETQ. The CDR3, as DNA: TGCGCCAGCAGCTCACTTGCGTCCCAAGAGACCCAGTACTTC. Encoded protein: CASSSLASQETQYF.

The CDR3: CASSREPVSYNEQFF. DNA of the CDR3: TGTGCCAGCAGCCGGGAGCCGGTCTCCTACAATGAGCAGTTCTTC. The V gene is TRBV5-5, the J gene TRBJ2-1; tentative D call: TRBD2 (6 bases). V lost 4 bases, J lost 0 bases, and 11 bases lay in between. This CDR3 comprises 15 residues. Germline V CDR1 and CDR2: SGHKS, YYEKEE (reference sequence).

CDR3 amino acids: CASSPSLGLANKETQYF. As DNA, the CDR3 is TGTGCCAGCAGCCCAAGCCTGGGACTAGCGAACAAAGAGACCCAGTACTTC. The chain recombines TRBV11-3 with TRBJ2-5; 10 bases map to TRBD2. Trimming at V came to 5 bases and at J to 3 bases, leaving 12 bases not matched to a gene. Germline-derived CDR1 and CDR2 are SGHNT and YENEEA. The CDR3 has 17 amino acids.

This clonotype was counted only a few times. V and J are TRBV5-4 and TRBJ2-7; 9 bases are shared with TRBD1. Germline trimming cut 6 bases from V and 5 bases from J; bases unmatched to any gene: 6. Germline CDR1 is SGHNT and CDR2 is YYREEE (reference sequence). The CDR3 sequence is 13 residues long. The DNA for the CDR3 is TGTGCCAGCAACTGGGACAGGGTGAACGAGCAGTACTTC. Translating gives CASNWDRVNEQYF.

This clonotype appeared a few times. CDR3 sequence: CATSDPSTGNTEAFF. In DNA form, the CDR3 reads TGTGCCACCAGTGACCCATCTACAGGGAACACTGAAGCTTTCTTT. The chain recombines TRBV24-1 with TRBJ1-1; TRBD1 might be the D (5 bases). Trimming pared 4 bases from V and 1 base from J, leaving 12 bases between. The CDR3 consists of 15 residues. Germline CDR1 and CDR2: KGHDR and SFDVKD.

Many counts were recorded for this clonotype. This chain links TRBV7-2 with TRBJ2-3, with 9 bases fitting TRBD2. Germline-derived CDR1 and CDR2 are SGHTA and FQGNSA. V was pared by 1 base and J by 8 bases, with 13 bases of the junction left unmatched. CDR3 length: 17 residues. CDR3 bases: TGTGCCAGCAGCTTAGGGTCTGCGGGAGGGCCCGAGGGTACGCAGTATTTT. It codes for CASSLGSAGGPEGTQYF.

This clonotype appeared a few times. This rearrangement joins TRBV19 to TRBJ2-3; 8 bases map to TRBD2. CDR1 is LNHDA, CDR2 SQIVND, per germline (reference sequence). The V segment lost 7 bases and the J segment 1 base; nucleotides outside the gene matches: 7. The CDR3 runs 15 residues. CDR3 amino acids: CASTLSGKGTDTQYF. CDR3 DNA sequence: TGTGCCAGTACCCTTAGCGGGAAGGGCACAGATACGCAGTATTTT.

This chain connects TRBV28 to TRBJ2-7; D may match TRBD1 or TRBD2 (6 bases each). V lost 5 bases, J lost 6 bases, and 17 bases lay in between. The germline CDR1 and CDR2 sequences are MDHEN and SYDVKM. The CDR3 is 14 residues long. The CDR3 region is CASSPLYREAEQYV. The CDR3 DNA reads TGTGCCAGCAGTCCTTTATACAGGGAGGCCGAGCAGTACGTC.

J is TRBJ2-1 and V is TRBV7-8, with D possibly matching TRBD2 (5 bases). Germline CDR1 and CDR2: SGHVS and FQNEAQ. V lost 5 bases and J 5 bases, leaving 19 bases between the germline ends. CDR3 length: 16 residues. The DNA for the CDR3 is TGTGCCAGCAGCCCGGGAACCGCCTTGCTAAACAATGAGCAGTTCTTC. Its translation: CASSPGTALLNNEQFF.

The chain links TRBV24-1 to TRBJ2-1; no clear D gene. Germline V gene sequence: CDR1 KGHDR, CDR2 SFDVKD. The CDR3 has 12 amino acids. The V end was cut by 6 bases, the J end by 6 bases, with 8 bases between. For the CDR3, the DNA is TGTGCCACCAGTTTTGAGGCCAATGAGCAGTTCTTC. This gives the protein CATSFEANEQFF.

The rearrangement joins TRBV25-1 to TRBJ1-2; 7 bases fit TRBD1. V lost 10 bases, J lost 8 bases, and 10 bases stayed unmatched. CDR3 length: 12 amino acids. Germline V gene data show CDR1 as MGHDK and CDR2 as SYGVNS. Here the CDR3 reads CATRGGFDGYTF. CDR3 coding DNA: TGTGCCACCAGGGGGGGATTTGACGGCTACACCTTC.

This clonotype showed up just a few times. The chain employs TRBV19 and TRBJ1-1; 8 bases match TRBD1. V trimming: 7 bases; J trimming: 4 bases; junction bases outside the gene matches: 11. Germline loops: CDR1 LNHDA, CDR2 SQIVND (reference sequence). The CDR3 spans 15 residues. In DNA, the CDR3 is TGTGCCAGTAATATCGAACAGGGGGTAGGCACTGAAGCTTTCTTT. It yields the protein CASNIEQGVGTEAFF.

This rearrangement joins TRBV15 to TRBJ2-5; tentative D call: TRBD2 (6 bases). CDR1 and CDR2 from the germline V gene are LNHNV and YYDKDF (reference sequence). Trimming removed 7 bases at V and 6 bases at J, with 15 bases between. The CDR3 is made up of 13 amino acids. The CDR3 loop reads CATIQGGAQTQYF. DNA for the CDR3: TGTGCCACCATTCAAGGCGGGGCGCAGACCCAGTACTTC.

Regarding this clonotype: Possible read error: a much larger clone is one base away. V and J are TRBV5-4 and TRBJ2-2, with 10 positions matching TRBD1. This CDR3 is 16 amino acids long. Germline loops: CDR1 SGHNT, CDR2 YYREEE (reference sequence). The junction had 3 bases not matched to a gene; V was cut back by 0 bases and J by 4 bases. The CDR3 loop reads CASSLAGTGVTGELFF. CDR3 in DNA: TGTGCCAGCAGCTTGGCTGGGACAGGGGTCACCGGGGAGCTGTTTTTT.

This clonotype was detected ten times or more. The chain recombines TRBV11-3 with TRBJ1-1, with D unresolved. Per the germline V gene, CDR1 is SGHNT and CDR2 is YENEEA. V gave up 0 bases and J gave up 13 bases, with 9 bases separating them. CDR3 length: 11 residues. CDR3 protein: CASSLEDIGFF. Here the CDR3 DNA reads TGTGCCAGCAGCTTAGAGGATATTGGTTTCTTT.

This clonotype was counted between two and nine times. The V gene is TRBV6-6, the J gene TRBJ1-5; 11 bases agree with TRBD1. Germline V gene data show CDR1 as MNHNY and CDR2 as SVGAGI (reference sequence). With 6 bases clipped from V and 6 bases from J, the junction kept 10 bases outside the gene matches. The CDR3 is 16 amino acids. The CDR3, as DNA: TGTGCCAGCAGGACCGCGGACAGGGGGCAGGTTCAGCCCCAGCATTTT. As protein: CASRTADRGQVQPQHF.

This clonotype occurred many times. The V and J genes are TRBV7-2 and TRBJ2-1, with 9 bases identical to TRBD2. The ends lost 6 bases at V and 2 bases at J; junction bases unmatched: 8. Germline values: CDR1 SGHTA, CDR2 FQGNSA. The CDR3 loop spans 16 amino acids. CDR3 nucleotides: TGTGCCAGCAGTCCAAGCACTAGCGGGCCCTACAATGAGCAGTTCTTC. Translated: CASSPSTSGPYNEQFF.

CDR3 sequence: CASARTSGYTGELFF. The CDR3 nucleotides are TGTGCCAGCGCTAGGACTAGCGGATACACCGGGGAGCTGTTTTTT. The chain uses TRBV6-6 and TRBJ2-2, with 10 bases fitting TRBD2. The CDR3 is 15 residues long. V shed 8 bases and J 3 bases; nucleotides not matched to a gene: 6. Per the germline V gene, CDR1 is MNHNY and CDR2 is SVGAGI (reference sequence).

This clonotype was counted between two and nine times. The V gene is TRBV6-5, the J gene TRBJ1-3, with unresolved D. The germline V gene has CDR1 MNHEY and CDR2 SVGAGI. This CDR3 is built from 16 residues. Trimming cost V 0 bases and J 0 bases, with 9 bases left between them. Here the CDR3 DNA reads TGTGCCAGCAGTTACTCACCCAGCAACTCTGGAAACACCATATATTTT. Its translation is CASSYSPSNSGNTIYF.